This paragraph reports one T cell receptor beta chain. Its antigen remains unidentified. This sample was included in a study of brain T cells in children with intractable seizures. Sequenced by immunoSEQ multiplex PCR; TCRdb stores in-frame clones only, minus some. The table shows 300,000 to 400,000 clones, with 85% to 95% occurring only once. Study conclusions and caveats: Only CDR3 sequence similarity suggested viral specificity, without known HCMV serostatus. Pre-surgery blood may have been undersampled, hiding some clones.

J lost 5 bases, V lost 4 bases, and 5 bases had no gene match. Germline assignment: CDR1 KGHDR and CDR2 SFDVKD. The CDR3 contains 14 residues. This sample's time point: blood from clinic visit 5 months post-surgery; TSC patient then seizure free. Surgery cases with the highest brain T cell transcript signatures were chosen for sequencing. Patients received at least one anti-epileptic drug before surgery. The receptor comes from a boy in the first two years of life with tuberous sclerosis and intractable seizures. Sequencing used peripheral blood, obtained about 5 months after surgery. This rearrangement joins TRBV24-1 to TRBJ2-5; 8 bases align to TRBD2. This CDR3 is CATSDPGGAETQYF. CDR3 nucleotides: TGTGCCACCAGTGACCCCGGGGGGGCGGAGACCCAGTACTTC.